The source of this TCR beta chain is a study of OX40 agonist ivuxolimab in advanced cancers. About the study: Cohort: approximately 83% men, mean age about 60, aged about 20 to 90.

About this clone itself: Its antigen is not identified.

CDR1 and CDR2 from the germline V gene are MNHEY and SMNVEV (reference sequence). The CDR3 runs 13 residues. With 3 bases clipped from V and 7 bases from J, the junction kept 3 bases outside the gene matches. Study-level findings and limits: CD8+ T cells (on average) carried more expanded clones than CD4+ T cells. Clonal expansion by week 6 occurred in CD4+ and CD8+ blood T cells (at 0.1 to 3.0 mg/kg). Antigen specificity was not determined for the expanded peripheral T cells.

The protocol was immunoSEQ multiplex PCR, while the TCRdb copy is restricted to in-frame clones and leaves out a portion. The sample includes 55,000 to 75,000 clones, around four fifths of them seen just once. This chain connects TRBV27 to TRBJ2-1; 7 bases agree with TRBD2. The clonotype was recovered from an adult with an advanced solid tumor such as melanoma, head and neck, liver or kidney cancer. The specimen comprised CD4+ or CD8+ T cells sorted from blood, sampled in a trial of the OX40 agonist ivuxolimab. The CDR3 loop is CASSFSGGNEQFF. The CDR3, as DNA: TGTGCCAGCAGTTTTTCCGGGGGGAATGAGCAGTTCTTC.